This entry lists 3 T cell receptor beta chains sequenced from one sample in a study of T cell responses to AZD1222 COVID-19 vaccine. Profiling relied on immunoSEQ multiplex PCR, and the TCRdb table lists in-frame clones only, not all of them. The data show about 150,000 clones, 85% to 90% seen once. The sequences come from peripheral blood, collected on day 0 of AZD1222 vaccination. These TCRs come from an adult in good health.

This chain links TRBV2 with TRBJ2-3, with D possibly TRBD1 on 5 matching bases. Germline CDR1 is SNHLY and CDR2 is FYNNEI. V shed 6 bases and J shed 5 bases, with 15 bases lying between them. The CDR3 spans 14 residues. The CDR3 reads CASRLTTTGDTQYF. CDR3 in DNA: TGTGCCAGCAGACTCACTACCACAGGAGATACGCAGTATTTT. Full variable domain (rest looked up from reference TRBV2 and TRBJ2-3): EPEVTQTPSHQVTQMGQEVILRCVPISNHLYFYWYRQILGQKVEFLVSFYNNEISEKSEIFDDQFSVERPDGSNFTLKIRSTKLEDSAMYFCASRLTTTGDTQYFGPGTRLTVL.

This rearrangement joins TRBV5-1 to TRBJ2-7; D possibly corresponds to TRBD1 (5 bases). The V gene lost 0 bases and the J gene lost 2 bases, with 9 bases spanning the gap. CDR1 SGHRS and CDR2 YFSETQ come from the germline V gene. The CDR3 consists of 14 residues. The CDR3 DNA sequence: TGCGCCAGCAGCTTGGCCACAGGAACCTACGAGCAGTACGTC. Translation: CASSLATGTYEQYV.

The chain employs TRBV9 and TRBJ2-7; D is possibly TRBD1 or TRBD2 (5 bases each). This CDR3 has 15 amino acids. Germline CDR1 and CDR2: SGDLS and YYNGEE. The V end was cut by 3 bases, the J end by 4 bases, with 17 bases between. Here the CDR3 reads CASSEGPPEGYEQYF. CDR3 nucleotides: TGTGCCAGCAGCGAGGGCCCACCAGAGGGGTACGAGCAGTACTTC.